Listed below are T cell receptor beta chains from one sample, sequenced in a study of T cell responses to AZD1222 COVID-19 vaccine. Clones were read by immunoSEQ multiplex PCR, and TCRdb kept only the in-frame ones, dropping some. The table includes some 110,000 clones, 90% to 95% detected once. The specimen comprised peripheral blood, sampled on day 0 of AZD1222 vaccination. These receptors were obtained from an adult in good health. Both conserved end residues are part of each CDR3. The D gene is left open where the match is weak. Part of the rows lack a size; the others show once, few, many or a class for expanded clones.

14 | TRBJ2-2 | TRBV19 | few | . | TGTGCCAGTAGTACCAGGCCGAACACCGGGGAGCTGTTTTTT | CASSTRPNTGELFF
14 | TRBJ1-1 | TRBV28 | few | . | TGTGCCAGCAGTTTATACTCAGGCAACACTGAAGCTTTCTTT | CASSLYSGNTEAFF
12 | TRBJ1-1 | TRBV7-2 | . | . | TGTGCCAGCAGCTCGCCTGGGGAAAAACCTTTCTTT | CASSSPGEKPFF
15 | TRBJ2-7 | TRBV28 | once | TRBD2 | TGTGCCAGCAGAACCCTTGGCGGGAGTACCCGTATGGCGAACTTC | CASRTLGGSTRMANF
15 | TRBJ1-2 | TRBV3-1/TRBV3-2 | . | . | TGTGCCAGCAGCCAAGAAGTGACTCCTTACGGCGGCTACACCTTC | CASSQEVTPYGGYTF
15 | TRBJ2-7 | TRBV4-2 | once | TRBD2 | TGTGCCAGCAGCCATAGTCTAGCGGGAAACTACGAGCAGTACTTC | CASSHSLAGNYEQYF
13 | TRBJ2-7 | TRBV27 | . | . | TGTGCCAGCAGTTTGGCCAGGGCCTACGAGCAGTACTTC | CASSLARAYEQYF
13 | TRBJ1-1 | TRBV12-3/TRBV12-4 | . | . | TGTGCCAGCCGGAAGGCCCCCGGGACTGAAGCTTTCTTT | CASRKAPGTEAFF
10 | TRBJ2-1 | TRBV30 | . | . | TGTGCCTGGAGAGGGAATGAGCAGTTCTTC | CAWRGNEQFF
17 | TRBJ2-2 | TRBV6-2/TRBV6-3 | . | . | TGTGCCAGCAGTTACGCCGCCGGGAAAGCGAACACCGGGGAGCTGTTTTTT | CASSYAAGKANTGELFF
16 | TRBJ2-1 | TRBV11-2 | . | . | TGTGCCAGCAGCACCCCTCGGAGCGGGTTCTACAATGAGCAGTTCTTC | CASSTPRSGFYNEQFF
17 | TRBJ2-1 | TRBV4-1 | . | . | TGCGCCAGCAGCTCAGACCCCTCTAGCGTCTCCTACAATGAGCAGTTCTTC | CASSSDPSSVSYNEQFF
12 | TRBJ2-7 | TRBV28 | . | . | TGTGCCAGCAGTTTCCGGCATGGTGAGCAGTACTTC | CASSFRHGEQYF
18 | TRBJ2-2 | TRBV7-9 | . | TRBD2 | TGTGCCAGCAGCTTAGGACTAGCGGGCTATTCGAACACCGGGGAGCTGTTTTTT | CASSLGLAGYSNTGELFF
12 | TRBJ2-3 | TRBV15 | . | . | TGTGCCACCAGCAGAGGGGGGGATACGCAGTATTTT | CATSRGGDTQYF
17 | TRBJ2-3 | TRBV5-6 | . | . | TGTGCCAGCAGCAACTACAGGGGAGGGGTTCGCACAGATACGCAGTATTTT | CASSNYRGGVRTDTQYF
14 | TRBJ1-2 | TRBV5-1 | . | . | TGCGCCAGCAGCTTGGATACAGTCTCTGGAGGCTACACCTTC | CASSLDTVSGGYTF